A selection of T cell receptor beta chains follows, all from one sample in a study of lymphopenia after photon versus proton radiotherapy. Generated by immunoSEQ multiplex PCR, the TCRdb table keeps only in-frame clones and is missing some. In the table there are 35,000 to 50,000 clones, around four fifths of which are singletons. Sequencing used peripheral blood, obtained from a patient treated with proton-based radiotherapy. These receptors were taken from a woman between 65 and 79 years old with pancreatic cancer. Both conserved end residues are part of each CDR3. The D gene is left open where the match is weak. A clone size is listed for some rows: how often the clone was seen (once, few, many), or a class if it is expanded.

clone_size cdr3_length j_call v_call d_call cdr3_nt cdr3_aa
. 15 TRBJ2-7 TRBV9 . TGTGCCAGCAGCGTGAGACTTGGATCCCTCTACGAGCAGTACTTC CASSVRLGSLYEQYF
. 17 TRBJ2-7 TRBV7-2 TRBD1 TGTGCCAGCAGCTTAGCGGGCAGGGGGCCTCGCACCTACGAGCAGTACTTC CASSLAGRGPRTYEQYF
. 15 TRBJ2-7 TRBV7-6 . TGTGCCAGCAGCTTAGCCCAGGGGTTCTCCTACGAGCAGTACTTC CASSLAQGFSYEQYF
few 13 TRBJ2-3 TRBV7-2 . TGTGCCAGCAACCAACAGAGCACAGATACGCAGTATTTT CASNQQSTDTQYF
once 16 TRBJ2-2 TRBV7-2 TRBD1 TGTGCCAGCAGCGGTGGGGCAGGGGGTTCCACCGGGGAGCTGTTTTTT CASSGGAGGSTGELFF
. 15 TRBJ2-1 TRBV7-7 TRBD2 TGTGCTAGCAGCCCCCGGACTAGCAGCTACAATGAGCAGTTCTTC CASSPRTSSYNEQFF
. 14 TRBJ1-1 TRBV27 . TGTGCCAGCAGGGGTCGGAACATGAACACTGAAGCTTTCTTT CASRGRNMNTEAFF
. 14 TRBJ2-3 TRBV6-1 . TGTGCCAGCAGCAGCGGCCGGGGCACAGATACGCAGTATTTT CASSSGRGTDTQYF
. 14 TRBJ2-1 TRBV4-1 . TGCGCCAGCAGCCAAGTAGGCCAGTACAATGAGCAGTTCTTC CASSQVGQYNEQFF
. 15 TRBJ1-3 TRBV4-3 . TGCGCCAGCAGCCAAGATTACGGGTCTGGAAACACCATATATTTT CASSQDYGSGNTIYF
. 13 TRBJ1-2 TRBV9 . TGTGCCAGCAGCGTGAAAGAGGGTGGGGGCTACACCTTC CASSVKEGGGYTF
. 18 TRBJ2-1 TRBV7-2 TRBD2 TGTGCCAGCAGCGTGCGGCAACAGGGACTAGCGGGATACAATGAGCAGTTCTTC CASSVRQQGLAGYNEQFF
. 15 TRBJ2-7 TRBV7-2 TRBD2 TGTGCCAGCAGCTTAGGGTTCCCTCTAGCGGGCGAGCAGTACTTC CASSLGFPLAGEQYF
. 10 TRBJ2-5 TRBV2 . TGTGCCAGCAGTGGGGAGACCCAGTACTTC CASSGETQYF
. 15 TRBJ2-7 TRBV7-9 TRBD2 TGTGCCAGCACTTTCGGGAGCGGGAGTAGAAACGAGCAGTACTTC CASTFGSGSRNEQYF
. 21 TRBJ1-2 TRBV28 TRBD1 TGTGCCAGCAGCTCGAGTTCAGGGGGCGCGGCAGGGACAGGGGGTTATTATCGCTACACCTTC CASSSSSGGAAGTGGYYRYTF
. 12 TRBJ2-7 TRBV27 TRBD1 TGTGCCAGCACGAGTCAGGGGGCTGGGCAGTACTTC CASTSQGAGQYF
. 15 TRBJ2-2 TRBV27 TRBD1 TGTGCCAGCAGTAGACAGGGGGCGGCCACCGGGGAGCTGTTTTTT CASSRQGAATGELFF
. 14 TRBJ2-2 TRBV30 TRBD1 TGTGCCTGGAGCCCCGGGACAGGGACGGGGGAGCTGTTTTTT CAWSPGTGTGELFF
. 13 TRBJ2-2 TRBV7-3 . TGTGCCAGCAGCCGGGATGGCACCGGGGAGCTGTTTTTT CASSRDGTGELFF
medium-sized 15 TRBJ1-2 TRBV5-6 . TGTGCCAGCAGCTTGGCGACAGTCGGTAACTATGGCTACACCTTC CASSLATVGNYGYTF
. 14 TRBJ2-5 TRBV28 TRBD2 TGTGCCAGCAGTTTACGTAGCGGGAGTGGGACCCAGTACTTC CASSLRSGSGTQYF
. 14 TRBJ2-1 TRBV19 TRBD1 TGTGCCAGTAGTATAGGAACAGGGGTTAATGAGCAGTTCTTC CASSIGTGVNEQFF
. 18 TRBJ1-1 TRBV4-1 . TGCGCCAGCAGCCAAGATATGGGGGGGAGTTGGAAGCACACTGAAGCTTTCTTT CASSQDMGGSWKHTEAFF
. 16 TRBJ2-1 TRBV11-3 TRBD2 TGTGCCAGCAGCTTAGTCTCTAGCGGGAGAGGCAATGAGCAGTTCTTC CASSLVSSGRGNEQFF
. 17 TRBJ2-3 TRBV7-9 TRBD2 TGTGCCAGCAGCACCCCTTTAGCGGGACCCAGCACAGATACGCAGTATTTT CASSTPLAGPSTDTQYF
. 14 TRBJ2-1 TRBV11-3 . TGTGCCAGCAGCTTAAGGGCTAGCGCCCATGAGCAGTTCTTC CASSLRASAHEQFF
. 13 TRBJ2-1 TRBV10-3 . TGTGCCATCAGTGAGTGGGAGAACAATGAGCAGTTCTTC CAISEWENNEQFF
. 17 TRBJ2-1 TRBV12-5 . TGTGCTAGTGGTTTGTCCACTGAGACCAAACAGAACAATGAGCAGTTCTTC CASGLSTETKQNNEQFF
few 16 TRBJ2-7 TRBV10-1 TRBD2 TGCGCCAGCAGTGAGTCGATTGCTAGCGGGAGGTACGAGCAGTACTTC CASSESIASGRYEQYF
. 12 TRBJ2-7 TRBV5-1 . TGCGCCAGCGGACAGAACGACTACGAGCAGTACTTC CASGQNDYEQYF
. 15 TRBJ1-2 TRBV27 TRBD1 TGTGCCAGCAGTACCCGGACAGGGGGCGGCTATGGCTACACCTTC CASSTRTGGGYGYTF
. 18 TRBJ2-6 TRBV28 . TGTGCCAGCAGTTTGCCGGGGCGGTTACCCTCTGGGGCCAACGTCCTGACTTTC CASSLPGRLPSGANVLTF
once 13 TRBJ2-1 TRBV30 TRBD2 TGTGCCTGCAACCCGGGACTAGCTGATGAGCAGTTCTTC CACNPGLADEQFF
. 14 TRBJ2-3 TRBV6-5 TRBD1 TGTGCCAGCAAAATCGGACAGGGTGTGGGTACGCAGTATTTT CASKIGQGVGTQYF
. 15 TRBJ2-3 TRBV7-2 TRBD2 TGTGCCAGCATCACGGCTAGCGGGTACACAGATACGCAGTATTTT CASITASGYTDTQYF
. 14 TRBJ2-7 TRBV28 TRBD2 TGTGCCAGCAGGGATAGCGGGAGGCACTACGAGCAGTACTTC CASRDSGRHYEQYF
. 15 TRBJ2-5 TRBV27 TRBD2 TGTGCCAGCAGTTCACTAGCGGGAGGCCGGGAGACCCAGTACTTC CASSSLAGGRETQYF
. 17 TRBJ1-2 TRBV28 . TGTGCCAGCAGTTTACCCGGGTCTGAGGGGTCGGGCTATGGCTACACCTTC CASSLPGSEGSGYGYTF